One sample yielded the 21 T cell receptor beta chains listed below, sequenced in a study of blood T cell repertoires in COVID-19. Clones were read by immunoSEQ multiplex PCR, and TCRdb kept only the in-frame ones, dropping some. Among 30,000 to 35,000 clones listed, around nine tenths were seen once. Source material: peripheral blood. Receptors originate from a man aged 55 to 69 with active COVID-19.

This chain joins TRBV7-8 and TRBJ1-5, with D possibly being TRBD1 (6 bases). V gave up 1 base and J gave up 7 bases, with 17 bases separating them. Germline V gives CDR1 SGHVS, CDR2 FQNEAQ. The CDR3 contains 16 residues. The CDR3 DNA sequence: TGTGCCAGCAGCTTAGGGGGGACACGGGTTCACCAGCCCCAGCATTTT. This codes for CASSLGGTRVHQPQHF. The full variable domain, its missing parts supplied by reference TRBV7-8 and TRBJ1-5, is GAGVSQSPRYKVAKRGQDVALRCDPISGHVSLFWYQQALGQGPEFLTYFQNEAQLDKSGLPSDRFFAERPEGSVSTLKIQRTQQEDSAVYLCASSLGGTRVHQPQHFGDGTRLSIL.

V and J are TRBV4-3 and TRBJ2-1, with 9 nucleotides matching TRBD1. The CDR3 consists of 16 residues. After removal of 0 bases from V and 6 bases from J, the junction contained 6 bases not matched to a gene. Germline-derived CDR1 and CDR2 are LGHNA and YSLEER. This chain's CDR3 is CASSQDRTGGFNEQFF. The CDR3 DNA sequence: TGCGCCAGCAGCCAAGATAGAACAGGGGGCTTCAATGAGCAGTTCTTC.

The genes are TRBV4-3 and TRBJ2-7; 13 bases match TRBD2. J gave up 7 bases and V 0 bases, and 6 bases lay outside the gene matches. The CDR3 sequence is 16 residues long. Germline V CDR1 and CDR2: LGHNA, YSLEER. The CDR3 is CASSQEGTSGIGEQYF. The CDR3 bases are TGCGCCAGCAGCCAAGAAGGGACTAGCGGGATTGGTGAGCAGTACTTC.

In DNA, the CDR3 is TGCAGCGCTAACACGGGAGTAGATCAGCCCCAGCATTTT. It yields the protein CSANTGVDQPQHF. The rearrangement joins TRBV29-1 to TRBJ1-5; D uncertain. This CDR3 comprises 13 residues. V lost 7 bases, J lost 5 bases, and 15 bases lay in between. Germline CDR1 is SQVTM and CDR2 is ANQGSEA.

This clone is a singleton in its sample. The chain employs TRBV9 and TRBJ2-2, with 9 nucleotides matching TRBD2. With 0 bases clipped from V and 5 bases from J, the junction kept 8 bases outside the gene matches. Germline loops: CDR1 SGDLS, CDR2 YYNGEE. This CDR3 has 17 amino acids. In DNA, the CDR3 is TGTGCCAGCAGCGTAGAACTAGCGGGCTTGGGGACCGGGGAGCTGTTTTTT. Translated: CASSVELAGLGTGELFF. Full variable domain (outside the CDR3, taken from reference TRBV9 and TRBJ2-2): DSGVTQTPKHLITATGQRVTLRCSPRSGDLSVYWYQQSLDQGLQFLIQYYNGEERAKGNILERFSAQQFPDLHSELNLSSLELGDSALYFCASSVELAGLGTGELFFGEGSRLTVL.

This chain uses TRBV6-5 with TRBJ2-5; TRBD2 might be the D (6 bases). The CDR3 sequence is 13 residues long. Deletions cut 6 bases from V and 4 bases from J, with 12 bases between. Germline loops: CDR1 MNHEY, CDR2 SVGAGI. CDR3 in amino acids: CASREGVGETQYF. In DNA, the CDR3 is TGTGCCAGCAGGGAGGGAGTCGGAGAGACCCAGTACTTC.

The chain is built from TRBV7-2 and TRBJ2-1; D remains ambiguous. The CDR3 consists of 15 residues. The germline V and J ends were trimmed by 5 bases and 1 base, with 12 bases remaining between them. CDR1 is SGHTA and CDR2 is FQGNSA in the germline V gene. The CDR3 coding sequence is TGTGCCAGCAGCCCCACTACCCAATCCTACAATGAGCAGTTCTTC. The encoded protein is CASSPTTQSYNEQFF.

This clone has only one observation. The chain is built from TRBV15 and TRBJ2-3; 7 nucleotides line up with TRBD2. The V and J ends lost 0 bases and 4 bases, in that order; junction bases with no gene match: 7. The germline CDR1 and CDR2 sequences are LNHNV and YYDKDF (reference sequence). This CDR3 spans 16 amino acids. CDR3 nucleotide sequence: TGTGCCACCAGCAGAGATTTGGCGGGGGTGTCAGATACGCAGTATTTT. Its translation: CATSRDLAGVSDTQYF.

The V call is TRBV18, the J call TRBJ2-3; 8 bases are a match to TRBD2. In germline, CDR1 is KGHSH, CDR2 LQKENI. There are 18 residues in the CDR3. The J segment lost 0 bases and the V segment lost 2 bases, leaving 10 bases of the junction unmatched. The CDR3 DNA follows: TGTGCCAGCTCACCAAGGCGGCAAGCGGGAGCTAGCACAGATACGCAGTATTTT. Translated, it gives CASSPRRQAGASTDTQYF.

The J gene is TRBJ2-7, the V gene TRBV7-2; D possibly corresponds to TRBD2 (6 bases). V was clipped by 1 base and J by 2 bases, with 12 bases between them. This CDR3 has 15 amino acids. Germline CDR1 is SGHTA and CDR2 is FQGNSA. This CDR3 is CASSLDWTTTYEQYF. CDR3 DNA: TGTGCCAGCAGCTTAGATTGGACTACAACCTACGAGCAGTACTTC. Together with reference TRBV7-2 and TRBJ2-7, the CDR3 gives the full variable domain: GAGVSQSPSNKVTEKGKDVELRCDPISGHTALYWYRQSLGQGLEFLIYFQGNSAPDKSGLPSDRFSAERTGGSVSTLTIQRTQQEDSAVYLCASSLDWTTTYEQYFGPGTRLTVT.

V usage is TRBV7-8 and J usage is TRBJ2-1; 11 bases fit TRBD2. Germline V gene lookup returns CDR1 SGHVS and CDR2 FQNEAQ. V shed 4 bases and J 5 bases; nucleotides not matched to a gene: 10. The CDR3 covers 17 residues. The CDR3: CASSSNSGRAPHNEQFF. In nucleotides, the CDR3 is TGTGCCAGCAGCTCGAATAGCGGGAGGGCCCCCCACAATGAGCAGTTCTTC.

This sequence joins TRBV11-3 and TRBJ1-4; D is possibly TRBD1 (6 bases). The CDR3 contains 14 residues. The ends were cut back, 6 bases at V and 4 bases at J, with 12 bases in the middle. Germline CDR1 is SGHNT and CDR2 is YENEEA. The CDR3 nucleotides are TGTGCCAGCAGACCAGACAGGAGTAATGAAAAACTGTTTTTT. Its translation is CASRPDRSNEKLFF.

This chain connects TRBV4-1 to TRBJ2-3, with 7 bases aligning to TRBD2. The CDR3 is made up of 14 amino acids. Germline values: CDR1 MGHRA, CDR2 YSYEKL. V lost 2 bases, J lost 4 bases, and 3 bases stayed unmatched. For the CDR3, the DNA is TGCGCCAGCAGCCAAACTACTAGCGCAGATACGCAGTATTTT. Translation gives CASSQTTSADTQYF.

The DNA for the CDR3 is TGTGCCAGCAGCGCCGGGACAGGGGGGCCCGGCGAGCAGTACTTC. Protein: CASSAGTGGPGEQYF. The genes are TRBV9 and TRBJ2-7, with 11 bases that match TRBD1. CDR3 length equals 15 residues. Per germline, CDR1 SGDLS and CDR2 YYNGEE. V shed 3 bases and J 6 bases; nucleotides not matched to a gene: 8. Filled out from reference TRBV9 and TRBJ2-7, the complete variable domain reads DSGVTQTPKHLITATGQRVTLRCSPRSGDLSVYWYQQSLDQGLQFLIQYYNGEERAKGNILERFSAQQFPDLHSELNLSSLELGDSALYFCASSAGTGGPGEQYFGPGTRLTVT.

This clone was counted a single time. This CDR3 is CASSYRAGTNEKLFF. The CDR3 DNA is TGTGCCAGCTCCTACAGGGCGGGAACTAATGAAAAACTGTTTTTT. This chain links TRBV18 with TRBJ1-4, with D possibly matching TRBD1 (6 bases). This CDR3 has 15 amino acids. Germline values: CDR1 KGHSH, CDR2 LQKENI. Trimming removed 6 bases from V and 1 base from J, with 12 bases in between.

The chain employs TRBV6-1 and TRBJ2-3; a possible D gene is TRBD2 (6 bases). CDR1 is MNHNS and CDR2 is SASEGT in the germline V gene. The CDR3 has 16 amino acids. Trimming took off 1 base at V and 4 bases at J, with 15 bases between the two ends. The CDR3 is CASSEVLAGKADTQYF. The CDR3 DNA sequence: TGTGCCAGCAGTGAAGTGCTGGCGGGGAAGGCAGATACGCAGTATTTT.

The chain recombines TRBV7-9 with TRBJ2-1; 8 bases match TRBD2. V lost 1 base to trimming and J lost 3 bases; unmatched junction nucleotides: 5. Germline assignment: CDR1 SEHNR and CDR2 FQNEAQ (reference sequence). The CDR3 loop spans 16 amino acids. The CDR3, as DNA: TGTGCCAGCAGCTTAGGGGCGGGAGGTAGCTACAATGAGCAGTTCTTC. It codes for CASSLGAGGSYNEQFF. Variable domain in full (rest from reference TRBV7-9 and TRBJ2-1): DTGVSQNPRHKITKRGQNVTFRCDPISEHNRLYWYRQTLGQGPEFLTYFQNEAQLEKSRLLSDRFSAERPKGSFSTLEIQRTEQGDSAMYLCASSLGAGGSYNEQFFGPGTRLTVL.

This chain uses TRBV29-1 with TRBJ1-5; TRBD1 matches at 8 bases. V lost 5 bases, J lost 7 bases, and 7 bases stayed unmatched. This CDR3 has 13 residues. Looked up from germline, CDR1 is SQVTM and CDR2 is ANQGSEA. CDR3 nucleotide sequence: TGCAGCGTTAGCCGGGACAGGTTACAGCCCCAGCATTTT. As protein: CSVSRDRLQPQHF.

The rearrangement uses TRBV7-9 and TRBJ2-7; weak D call: TRBD1 (7 bases). Deletions cut 1 base from V and 2 bases from J, with 18 bases between. CDR3 length: 17 residues. Germline V lookup: CDR1 SEHNR, CDR2 FQNEAQ (reference sequence). CDR3 nucleotide sequence: TGTGCCAGCAGCTTAGGACAGGGAGGAAGAGTAGCCTACGAGCAGTACTTC. It codes for CASSLGQGGRVAYEQYF.

The gene calls are TRBV4-2 and TRBJ2-3, with a possible D match to TRBD2 (6 bases). There are 15 residues in the CDR3. V was clipped by 4 bases and J by 0 bases, with 11 bases between them. The germline V gene has CDR1 LGHNA and CDR2 YNFKEQ. The CDR3 protein is CASSLSGTSTDTQYF. The CDR3 DNA is TGTGCCAGCAGCCTCTCCGGGACTAGCACAGATACGCAGTATTTT.

The sample holds one count of this clone. V usage is TRBV7-2 and J usage is TRBJ2-7, with D unclear. Trimming left V 5 bases short and J 5 bases short, with 10 bases between. The CDR3 has 12 residues. In germline, CDR1 is SGHTA, CDR2 FQGNSA. CDR3 residues: CASSPYVNEQYF. CDR3 DNA sequence: TGTGCCAGCAGCCCCTATGTGAACGAGCAGTACTTC.